This T cell receptor (beta chain) stems from a study of cytomegalovirus exposure and HLA in healthy donors. The V end lost 1 base, the J end lost 3 bases, and 13 bases lay between the germline ends. CDR1 is ENHRY and CDR2 is SYGVKD in the germline V gene. The CDR3 totals 15 residues. Primers included in the PCR were 60 Vbeta and 13 Jbeta primers. Authors' data handling: Later, 65 million to 85 million unique TCR beta chains were counted in an analysis, and approximately 10 million of them were shared. Some clones are missing from TCRdb's copy, which holds only in-frame ones; the method was immunoSEQ multiplex PCR. Clonal size and the V and J genes are those of that table, whereas D and trimming came from the DNA. This sample has approximately 140,000 clones, with about 76% found just once.

The chain has TRBV10-3 and TRBJ2-7, with TRBD2 as a possible D gene (5 bases). Sequencing was done on a sample of PBMCs. The clonotype originates from a female donor in good health and CMV-seronegative. The CDR3, as DNA: TGTGCCATCAGTGAGTTTGATAGCGAGAGCTACGAGCAGTACTTC. Amino acid sequence: CAISEFDSESYEQYF.